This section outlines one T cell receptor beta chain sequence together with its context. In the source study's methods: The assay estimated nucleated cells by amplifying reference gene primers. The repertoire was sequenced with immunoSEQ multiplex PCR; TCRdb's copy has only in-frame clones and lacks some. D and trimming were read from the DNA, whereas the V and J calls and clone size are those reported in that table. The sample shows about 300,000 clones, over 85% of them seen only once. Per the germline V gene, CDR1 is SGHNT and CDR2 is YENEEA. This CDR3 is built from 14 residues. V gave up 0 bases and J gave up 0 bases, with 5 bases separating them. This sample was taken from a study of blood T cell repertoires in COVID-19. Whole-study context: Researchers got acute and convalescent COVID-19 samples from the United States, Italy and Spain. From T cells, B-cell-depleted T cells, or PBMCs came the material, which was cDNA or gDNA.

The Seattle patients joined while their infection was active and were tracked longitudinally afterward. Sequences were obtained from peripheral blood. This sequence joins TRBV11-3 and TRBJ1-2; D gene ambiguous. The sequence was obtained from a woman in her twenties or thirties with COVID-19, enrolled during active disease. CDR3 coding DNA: TGTGCCAGCAGCTTAGATCAATCTAACTATGGCTACACCTTC. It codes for CASSLDQSNYGYTF.